Presented here are 21 T cell receptor beta chains from one specimen sequenced in a study of OX40 agonist ivuxolimab in advanced cancers. Profiled with immunoSEQ multiplex PCR; TCRdb holds only in-frame clones, not every one. The sample lists 50,000 to 85,000 clones; around 85% were seen once. Specimen: CD4+ or CD8+ T cells sorted from blood, collected in a trial of the OX40 agonist ivuxolimab. All receptors come from an adult with an advanced solid tumor such as melanoma, head and neck, liver or kidney cancer.

This chain links TRBV28 with TRBJ1-1, with unresolved D. Trimming left V 6 bases short and J 4 bases short, with 6 bases between. CDR3 length: 11 residues. The germline gives CDR1 MDHEN, CDR2 SYDVKM. The CDR3 DNA sequence: TGTGCCAGCAGAGGACCCACTGAAGCTTTCTTT. Protein sequence: CASRGPTEAFF.

This sequence joins TRBV9 and TRBJ1-4; 8 bases are shared with TRBD1. The germline CDR1 and CDR2 sequences are SGDLS and YYNGEE. Losses at the gene ends were 3 bases for V and 0 bases for J; bases not matched to a gene: 13. The CDR3 covers 19 residues. CDR3: CASSAGRAGGHPTNEKLFF. The CDR3, as DNA: TGTGCCAGCAGCGCGGGGAGGGCAGGGGGCCATCCAACTAATGAAAAACTGTTTTTT.

J is TRBJ2-3 and V is TRBV6-5; 9 bases match TRBD1. Germline loops: CDR1 MNHEY, CDR2 SVGAGI. The V and J ends lost 10 bases and 4 bases, in that order; junction bases with no gene match: 3. The CDR3 sequence is 12 residues long. The CDR3 reads CATRQGADTQYF. Written as DNA, the CDR3 is TGTGCCACCCGACAGGGGGCAGATACGCAGTATTTT.

This clone has just one count. The chain uses TRBV5-1 and TRBJ2-5; possibly TRBD2 for D (6 bases). Germline CDR1 SGHRS, CDR2 YFSETQ. V was cut by 4 bases and J by 3 bases, with 10 bases left in between. CDR3 length equals 13 residues. CDR3 sequence reads: CASSVSGKETQYF. In nucleotides, the CDR3 is TGCGCCAGCAGCGTTAGCGGCAAAGAGACCCAGTACTTC.

The chain combines TRBV6-5 with TRBJ1-2, with D possibly matching TRBD1 (6 bases). This CDR3 region has 15 residues. Trimming pared 4 bases from V and 0 bases from J, leaving 12 bases between. Per germline, CDR1 MNHEY and CDR2 SVGAGI. Here the CDR3 reads CASSLKQGTNYGYTF. The CDR3 nucleotides read TGTGCCAGCAGTTTAAAACAGGGAACTAACTATGGCTACACCTTC.

The chain combines TRBV15 with TRBJ1-2; D is perhaps TRBD1 (5 bases). V lost 5 bases, J lost 2 bases, and 9 bases lay in between. This CDR3 contains 13 residues. Germline assignment: CDR1 LNHNV and CDR2 YYDKDF (reference sequence). CDR3 amino acids: CATSLGENYGYTF. CDR3 sequence (DNA): TGTGCCACCAGCTTAGGGGAGAACTATGGCTACACCTTC. Combining the CDR3 with reference TRBV15 and TRBJ1-2 gives the whole variable domain DAMVIQNPRYQVTQFGKPVTLSCSQTLNHNVMYWYQQKSSQAPKLLFHYYDKDFNNEADTPDNFQSRRPNTSFCFLDIRSPGLGDTAMYLCATSLGENYGYTFGSGTRLTVV.

For this clone: Being one base from a much bigger clone, this may be a read error. Within the sample, other DNA sequences also encode this same CDR3. The chain links TRBV28 to TRBJ1-1; D perhaps matches TRBD1 (5 bases). CDR1 is MDHEN and CDR2 is SYDVKM in the germline V gene. Trimming took 2 bases from V and 1 from J, leaving 5 bases between them. The CDR3 is made up of 13 amino acids. CDR3 amino acids: CASSLQGNTEAFF. Here the CDR3 DNA reads TGTGCCAGCAGTTTACAGGGGAACACTGAAGCTTTCTTT.

CDR3: CASSLRGPAETQYF. In DNA form, the CDR3 reads TGTGCCAGCAGCTTGAGGGGCCCAGCGGAGACCCAGTACTTC. The chain is built from TRBV7-2 and TRBJ2-5; perhaps D is TRBD1 or TRBD2 (5 bases each). The CDR3 extends over 14 amino acids. V was shortened by 3 bases and J by 5 bases, with 13 bases between the two germline ends. The germline CDR1 and CDR2 sequences are SGHTA and FQGNSA.

The genes are TRBV2 and TRBJ2-5, with 10 bases lining up with TRBD2. The CDR3 extends over 14 amino acids. Per germline, CDR1 SNHLY and CDR2 FYNNEI. V was pared by 4 bases and J by 5 bases, with 4 bases of the junction left unmatched. CDR3 DNA: TGTGCCAGCAGTGGGGGGACTAGCGCTGAGACCCAGTACTTC. Translating it yields CASSGGTSAETQYF.

The chain couples TRBV18 to TRBJ2-7; tentative D call: TRBD2 (6 bases). The CDR3 is 13 amino acids. The germline V gene has CDR1 KGHSH and CDR2 LQKENI. Trimming took 6 bases from V and 3 from J, leaving 12 bases between them. CDR3 in amino acids: CASSRDSNYEQYF. DNA of the CDR3: TGTGCCAGCTCCCGGGACTCAAACTACGAGCAGTACTTC. The full variable domain, with the rest looked up from reference TRBV18 and TRBJ2-7, is NAGVMQNPRHLVRRRGQEARLRCSPMKGHSHVYWYRQLPEEGLKFMVYLQKENIIDESGMPKERFSAEFPKEGPSILRIQQVVRGDSAAYFCASSRDSNYEQYFGPGTRLTVT.

This chain connects TRBV6-5 to TRBJ2-3, with D uncertain. The V gene's germline CDR1 is MNHEY and CDR2 SVGAGI. V lost 5 bases, J lost 6 bases, and 6 bases lay in between. The CDR3 contains 11 residues. The CDR3 nucleotides are TGTGCCAGCAGTGTACGGGATACGCAGTATTTT. This gives the protein CASSVRDTQYF.

The V gene is TRBV7-3, the J gene TRBJ2-2; 7 nucleotides agree with TRBD2. V shed 4 bases, J shed 4 bases, and the junction held 12 bases outside the gene matches. Germline V CDR1 and CDR2: SGHTA, FQGTGA. The CDR3 runs 17 residues. The CDR3 DNA sequence: TGTGCCAGCAGCTCCCGCCCTCGCGGGAGTGTCACCGGGGAGCTGTTTTTT. This codes for CASSSRPRGSVTGELFF.

The chain combines TRBV7-8 with TRBJ2-4; no definite D call. The V end was cut by 5 bases, the J end by 7 bases, with 21 bases between. Germline V lookup: CDR1 SGHVS, CDR2 FQNEAQ. CDR3 length: 16 amino acids. The CDR3 bases are TGTGCCAGCAGCGAATCCCGGGCCCCAATAAACAACATTCAGTACTTC. Translation gives CASSESRAPINNIQYF.

V is TRBV7-3 and J is TRBJ2-3; TRBD2 might be the D (7 bases). Trimming took 8 bases from V and 6 from J, leaving 12 bases between them. The CDR3 covers 12 residues. Germline-derived CDR1 and CDR2 are SGHTA and FQGTGA. This CDR3 reads CASRGATDTQYF. CDR3 nucleotides: TGTGCCAGCCGGGGGGCGACCGATACGCAGTATTTT.

The V gene is TRBV5-1, the J gene TRBJ1-4; maybe TRBD1 (5 bases). This CDR3 has 15 residues. The ends were cut back, 0 bases at V and 3 bases at J, with 9 bases in the middle. Per the germline V gene, CDR1 is SGHRS and CDR2 is YFSETQ. The CDR3 region has the DNA TGCGCCAGCAGCTTGGTTCAGGGTGCTAATGAAAAACTGTTTTTT. Its translation is CASSLVQGANEKLFF. Looking up the rest from reference TRBV5-1 and TRBJ1-4 gives the full variable domain: KAGVTQTPRYLIKTRGQQVTLSCSPISGHRSVSWYQQTPGQGLQFLFEYFSETQRNKGNFPGRFSGRQFSNSRSEMNVSTLELGDSALYLCASSLVQGANEKLFFGSGTQLSVL.

This sequence joins TRBV13 and TRBJ2-7; 12 bases map to TRBD1. Germline CDR1 and CDR2: PRHDT and FYEKMQ (reference sequence). The CDR3 runs 15 residues. With V trimmed by 3 bases and J by 4 bases, 4 bases remained unmatched. The CDR3 bases are TGTGCCAGCAGCTTCGGGACAGGGGGCAGATACGAGCAGTACTTC. Translating gives CASSFGTGGRYEQYF.

The DNA for the CDR3 is TGTGCCAGTAGTAAGCAGGGGGCTCCCCAAAACATTCAGTACTTC. This codes for CASSKQGAPQNIQYF. The V gene is TRBV19, the J gene TRBJ2-4; 8 positions match TRBD1. Germline V gene sequence: CDR1 LNHDA, CDR2 SQIVND (reference sequence). The CDR3 totals 15 residues. V trimming: 4 bases; J trimming: 5 bases; junction bases outside the gene matches: 7.

This clone was recorded only once. The chain links TRBV29-1 to TRBJ2-2; D remains ambiguous. Germline loops: CDR1 SQVTM, CDR2 ANQGSEA. V dropped 8 bases and J dropped 2 bases, with 18 bases sitting between them. The length of the CDR3 is 15 residues. The CDR3 DNA follows: TGCAGCACCTCCGGCACTCAATCCAACACCGGGGAGCTGTTTTTT. It yields the protein CSTSGTQSNTGELFF.

The chain carries TRBV4-2 and TRBJ1-1; D possibly corresponds to TRBD1 (6 bases). The CDR3 covers 19 residues. The V end was cut by 2 bases, the J end by 1 base, with 23 bases between. Germline V gene sequence: CDR1 LGHNA, CDR2 YNFKEQ. As DNA, the CDR3 is TGTGCCAGCAGCCAACCCCAGGGGACAAGATCAATTCGGAACACTGAAGCTTTCTTT. Amino acids: CASSQPQGTRSIRNTEAFF.

The chain has TRBV5-1 and TRBJ1-1, with D possibly TRBD1 on 5 matching bases. Trimming cost V 1 base and J 7 bases, with 14 bases left between them. CDR1 and CDR2 (germline): SGHRS, YFSETQ. The length of the CDR3 is 14 residues. CDR3: CASSLSPGQVEAFF. The CDR3 DNA reads TGCGCCAGCAGCTTGTCCCCAGGACAAGTTGAAGCTTTCTTT.

The chain is built from TRBV6-1 and TRBJ2-7, with D perhaps TRBD1 (5 bases). The CDR3 has 15 amino acids. V was clipped by 5 bases and J by 5 bases, with 19 bases between them. Germline CDR1 and CDR2: MNHNS and SASEGT. The CDR3 reads CASSNRQRHIDEQYF. CDR3 sequence (DNA): TGTGCCAGCAGTAATAGACAGCGACATATCGACGAGCAGTACTTC.